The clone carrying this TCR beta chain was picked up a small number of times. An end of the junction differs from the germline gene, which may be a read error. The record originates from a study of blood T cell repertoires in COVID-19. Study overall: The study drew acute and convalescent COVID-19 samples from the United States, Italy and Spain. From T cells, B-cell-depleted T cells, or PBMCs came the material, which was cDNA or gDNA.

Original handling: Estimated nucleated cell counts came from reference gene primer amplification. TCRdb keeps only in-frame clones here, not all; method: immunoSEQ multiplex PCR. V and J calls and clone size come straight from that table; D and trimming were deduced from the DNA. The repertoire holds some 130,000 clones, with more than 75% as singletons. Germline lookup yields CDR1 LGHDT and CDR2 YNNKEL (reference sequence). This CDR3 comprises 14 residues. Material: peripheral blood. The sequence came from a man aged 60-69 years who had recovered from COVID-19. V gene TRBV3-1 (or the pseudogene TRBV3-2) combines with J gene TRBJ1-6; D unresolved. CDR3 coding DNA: TGTGCCAGCACCCAAGTAGGCGGTGGGTCACCCCTCCACTTT. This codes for CASTQVGGGSPLHF.